A single sample is the source of the 9 T cell receptor beta chains below, sequenced in a study of T cells after yellow fever vaccination. A single record per CDR3 protein comes from TCRdb applying MiXCR to the 5' RACE reads. The data contain about 550,000 distinct CDR3 sequences, roughly 21% of them singletons. The input for sequencing was PBMCs, taken 15 days after the yellow fever booster vaccination. These receptors were taken from a man younger than 40 who received the YFV17D yellow fever vaccine.

The chain carries TRBV11-2 and TRBJ2-2, with D uncertain. V was clipped by 6 bases and J by 7 bases, with 15 bases between them. CDR1 SGHAT and CDR2 FQNNGV come from the germline V gene. CDR3 length: 14 amino acids. CDR3 in DNA: TGTGCCAGCAGTTTGACTCCTTTCGGCGGGGAGCTGTTTTTT. Translating gives CASSLTPFGGELFF.

This sequence joins TRBV15 and TRBJ2-1, with D tentatively TRBD2 (5 bases). The CDR3 runs 16 residues. The germline V and J ends were trimmed by 1 base and 1 base, with 11 bases remaining between them. CDR1 LNHNV and CDR2 YYDKDF come from the germline V gene (reference sequence). The CDR3 nucleotides are TGTGCCACCAGCAGAGGCCGGGAAGGGTCCTACAATGAGCAGTTCTTC. This translates into CATSRGREGSYNEQFF.

As regards this clonotype: The junction and the germline gene differ at one end; a read error may be behind it. The V gene is TRBV7-2, the J gene TRBJ2-5; 10 nucleotides align to TRBD2. The CDR3 covers 16 residues. Germline CDR1 SGHTA, CDR2 FQGNSA. The CDR3 DNA follows: TGTGCCAGCAGCTTAGCGCCAGCGGGAGGGCTGGAGACCCGGTACTTC. Translated, it gives CASSLAPAGGLETRYF. Full variable domain (missing parts from reference TRBV7-2 and TRBJ2-5): GAGVSQSPSNKVTEKGKDVELRCDPISGHTALYWYRQSLGQGLEFLIYFQGNSAPDKSGLPSDRFSAERTGGSVSTLTIQRTQQEDSAVYLCASSLAPAGGLETRYFGPGTRLLVL.

This chain joins TRBV15 and TRBJ2-5, with D perhaps TRBD2 (6 bases). The CDR3 extends over 14 amino acids. Germline CDR1 and CDR2: LNHNV and YYDKDF (reference sequence). V lost 10 bases, J lost 0 bases, and 15 bases lay in between. This chain's CDR3 is CAISFGRDQETQYF. Written as DNA, the CDR3 is TGTGCCATATCTTTCGGGAGAGACCAAGAGACCCAGTACTTC.

This clonotype was found a few times. J is TRBJ2-2 and V is TRBV15; D perhaps matches TRBD1 (5 bases). This CDR3 has 17 residues. Per the germline V gene, CDR1 is LNHNV and CDR2 is YYDKDF (reference sequence). Trimming pared 3 bases from V and 3 bases from J, leaving 17 bases between. The CDR3, as DNA: TGTGCCACCAGCAGTGGCGAGTACAGGTCTTACACCGGGGAGCTGTTTTTT. Its protein is CATSSGEYRSYTGELFF. The whole variable domain, filled in from reference TRBV15 and TRBJ2-2, reads DAMVIQNPRYQVTQFGKPVTLSCSQTLNHNVMYWYQQKSSQAPKLLFHYYDKDFNNEADTPDNFQSRRPNTSFCFLDIRSPGLGDTAMYLCATSSGEYRSYTGELFFGEGSRLTVL.

The chain links TRBV10-3 to TRBJ2-3; no definite D call. The CDR3 is 13 residues long. The V and J ends lost 3 bases and 9 bases respectively, with 13 bases between them. CDR1 is ENHRY, CDR2 SYGVKD, per germline. CDR3 nucleotide sequence: TGTGCCATCAGTGATTCGCTAAAGGACACGCAGTATTTT. Protein sequence: CAISDSLKDTQYF.

This clonotype was found many times. The rearrangement uses TRBV4-3 and TRBJ1-1, with D tentatively TRBD1 (5 bases). In germline, CDR1 is LGHNA, CDR2 YSLEER. V was clipped by 1 base and J by 6 bases, with 12 bases between them. This CDR3 region has 14 residues. CDR3 in DNA: TGCGCCAGCAGCCAAGTACACCGGGACCCTGAAGCTTTCTTT. Its protein is CASSQVHRDPEAFF.

J is TRBJ1-1 and V is TRBV15, with D possibly TRBD1 on 6 matching bases. Germline V lookup: CDR1 LNHNV, CDR2 YYDKDF (reference sequence). V lost 9 bases to trimming and J lost 4 bases, with 12 bases between them. The CDR3 sequence is 12 residues long. For the CDR3, the DNA is TGTGCCACGCAGGGGTCGAGCACTGAAGCTTTCTTT. Translating it yields CATQGSSTEAFF.

Points on this clonotype: At one end the junction does not follow the germline gene, possibly because of a read error. The V call is TRBV7-8, the J call TRBJ2-7; D gene uncertain. Germline V gives CDR1 SGHVS, CDR2 FQNEAQ. The CDR3 consists of 12 residues. In nucleotides, the CDR3 is TGTGCCAGCAGCTTAGGTTTAATCGGTTACGACTTC. Amino acids: CASSLGLIGYDF.